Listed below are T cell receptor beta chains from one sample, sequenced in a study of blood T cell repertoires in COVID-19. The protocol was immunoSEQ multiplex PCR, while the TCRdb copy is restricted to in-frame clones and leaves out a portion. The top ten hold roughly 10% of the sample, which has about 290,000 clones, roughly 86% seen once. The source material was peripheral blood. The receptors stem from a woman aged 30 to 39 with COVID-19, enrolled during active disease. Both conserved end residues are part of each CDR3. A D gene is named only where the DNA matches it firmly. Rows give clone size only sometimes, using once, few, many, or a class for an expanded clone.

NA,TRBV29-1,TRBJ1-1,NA,TGCAGCGTCGCCCCAGGGATCATGAACACTGAAGCTTTCTTT,CSVAPGIMNTEAFF
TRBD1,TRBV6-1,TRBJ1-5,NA,TGTGCCAGCAGTGCAACCGGGACTCCCAGGGGGAATCAGCCCCAGCATTTT,CASSATGTPRGNQPQHF
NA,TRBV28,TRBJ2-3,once,TGTGCCAGCGCAGTTGCTAGCACAGATACGCAGTATTTT,CASAVASTDTQYF
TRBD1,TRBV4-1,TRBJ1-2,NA,TGCGCCAGCAGCCAAGGACAGGGGGCAATTCTTAACTATGGCTACACCTTC,CASSQGQGAILNYGYTF
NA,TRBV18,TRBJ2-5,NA,TGTGCCAGCTACCTCACCACAGGAGAGACCCAGTACTTC,CASYLTTGETQYF
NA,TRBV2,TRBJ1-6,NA,TGTGCCAGCAGTGCCCGAGACGGGTCTTCACCCCTCCACTTT,CASSARDGSSPLHF
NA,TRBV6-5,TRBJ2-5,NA,TGTGCCAGCAGGGTCTTCAGGGCGGCGGAGACCCAGTACTTC,CASRVFRAAETQYF
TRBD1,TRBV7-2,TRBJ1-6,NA,TGTGCCAGCAGCACGACAGGGCGGGAAGGGTCACCCCTCCACTTT,CASSTTGREGSPLHF
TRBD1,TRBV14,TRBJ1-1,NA,TGTGCCAGCAGCCAAGTCCTCGGGACAGTGAACACTGAAGCTTTCTTT,CASSQVLGTVNTEAFF
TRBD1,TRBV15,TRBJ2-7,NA,TGTGCCACCAGCAGGGACAGGGGGCGCGAGCAGTACTTC,CATSRDRGREQYF
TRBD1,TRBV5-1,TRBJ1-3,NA,TGCGCCAGCAAACCGGGACAGGGAGAGGGCACCATATATTTT,CASKPGQGEGTIYF
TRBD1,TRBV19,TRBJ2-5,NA,TGTGCCAGTAGTCAGGACAGGGAAGAGACCCAGTACTTC,CASSQDREETQYF
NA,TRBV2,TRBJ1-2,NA,TGTGCCAGTCCCGGGACATCATTGGGGGGCTACACCTTC,CASPGTSLGGYTF
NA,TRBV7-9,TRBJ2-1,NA,TGTGCCAGCAGCTTCCGGGGGGCCACCTACAATGAGCAGTTCTTC,CASSFRGATYNEQFF
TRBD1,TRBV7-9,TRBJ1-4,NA,TGTGCCAGCAGCTTCTACAGGGGTGAAAAACTGTTTTTT,CASSFYRGEKLFF
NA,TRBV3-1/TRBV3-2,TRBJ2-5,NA,TGTGCCAGCAGCCTACGGTTAAACCAAGAGACCCAGTACTTC,CASSLRLNQETQYF
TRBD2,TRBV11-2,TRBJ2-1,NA,TGTGCCAGCAGCCAGCTACTAGCGGGGGAGTTCTCCTACAATGAGCAGTTCTTC,CASSQLLAGEFSYNEQFF
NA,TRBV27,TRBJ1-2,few,TGTGCCAGCAGTTTCGGGGTTGAAGGCTATGGCTACACCTTC,CASSFGVEGYGYTF
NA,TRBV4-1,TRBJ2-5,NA,TGCGCCAGCAGCCAGGCGCAAGGGGTCTATGCCGGGGAGACCCAGTACTTC,CASSQAQGVYAGETQYF
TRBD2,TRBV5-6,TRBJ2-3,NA,TGTGCCAGCAGCACTGGGACTAGCAGACTCACAGATACGCAGTATTTT,CASSTGTSRLTDTQYF
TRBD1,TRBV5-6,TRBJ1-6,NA,TGTGCCAGCAGCTTGGGGACAGGGGTTGCAGATTCACCCCTCCACTTT,CASSLGTGVADSPLHF
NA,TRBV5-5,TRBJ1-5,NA,TGTGCCAGCAGCTCACTGGACAGAACTAATCAGCCCCAGCATTTT,CASSSLDRTNQPQHF
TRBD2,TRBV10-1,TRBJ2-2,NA,TGCGCCAGCAGTGACCTAGCGGGGGGGCCTGACACCGGGGAGCTGTTTTTT,CASSDLAGGPDTGELFF
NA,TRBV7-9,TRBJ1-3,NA,TGTGCCAGCAGCCCAACAGGGCGCTCTGGAAACACCATATATTTT,CASSPTGRSGNTIYF
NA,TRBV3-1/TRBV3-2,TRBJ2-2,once,TGTGCCAGCAGACAAGTCGTCGGGGAGCTGTTTTTT,CASRQVVGELFF
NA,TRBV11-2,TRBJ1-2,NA,TGTGCCAGCAGCTTAACGGGAGATGGCTACACCTTC,CASSLTGDGYTF
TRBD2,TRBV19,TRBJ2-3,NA,TGTGCCAGTAGGCCCCTAGCGGGGGGGCAAGATACGCAGTATTTT,CASRPLAGGQDTQYF
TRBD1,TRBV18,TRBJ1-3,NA,TGTGCCAGCTCACCCGGACAGGGGGGAAACACCATATATTTT,CASSPGQGGNTIYF
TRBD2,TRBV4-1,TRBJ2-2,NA,TGCGCCAGCACTTGGCTAGCGGTAACCGGGGAGCTGTTTTTT,CASTWLAVTGELFF
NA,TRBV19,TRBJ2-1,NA,TGTGCCAGTAGTATAGCGGAGGGAGGTGAGCAGTTCTTC,CASSIAEGGEQFF
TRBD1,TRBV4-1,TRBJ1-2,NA,TGCGCCAGCAGCCAAGTTGGGACAGGGGAGGGCTACACCTTC,CASSQVGTGEGYTF
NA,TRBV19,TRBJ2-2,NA,TGTGCCAGTAGTATCGCCGGGGAGCTGTTTTTT,CASSIAGELFF
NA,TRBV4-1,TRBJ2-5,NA,TGCGCCAGCAGCCAATTTTCCCGGGGGCAAGAGACCCAGTACTTC,CASSQFSRGQETQYF
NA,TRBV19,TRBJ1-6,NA,TGTGCCAGTAGTATGCTGGAGGGGGGGGATTCACCCCTCCACTTT,CASSMLEGGDSPLHF
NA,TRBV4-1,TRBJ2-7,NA,TGCGCCAGCAGCCAAGGTTTGGCGGATACCTACGAGCAGTACTTC,CASSQGLADTYEQYF
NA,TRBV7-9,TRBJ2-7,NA,TGTGCCAGCAGCCTGGAGGCAGATTCTTCCTACGAGCAGTACTTC,CASSLEADSSYEQYF
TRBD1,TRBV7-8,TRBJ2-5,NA,TGTGCCAGCACCCCAGGGGGCTCTCAAGAGACCCAGTACTTC,CASTPGGSQETQYF
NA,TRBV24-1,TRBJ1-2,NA,TGTGCCACCAGTGACCCAACGACAGGTACCTATGGCTACACCTTC,CATSDPTTGTYGYTF
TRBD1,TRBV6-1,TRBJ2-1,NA,TGTGCCAGCAGTGAAATAAGGACAGGGAACAATGAGCAGTTCTTC,CASSEIRTGNNEQFF
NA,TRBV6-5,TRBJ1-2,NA,TGTGCCAGCAGTTACTCGATTTCGGCAGGGAATGGCTACACCTTC,CASSYSISAGNGYTF
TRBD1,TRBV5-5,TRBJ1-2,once,TGTGCCAGCAGTCCGACAGGGGGCTGGGATGGCTACACCTTC,CASSPTGGWDGYTF
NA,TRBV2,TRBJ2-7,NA,TGTGCCAGCAGTGAAGGGGGCGGGGTCTCCTCCTACGAGCAGTACTTC,CASSEGGGVSSYEQYF
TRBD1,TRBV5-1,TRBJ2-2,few,TGCGCCAGCAGCTGGGGGACAGGGGGAAACACCGGGGAGCTGTTTTTT,CASSWGTGGNTGELFF
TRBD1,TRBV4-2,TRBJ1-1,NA,TGTGCCAGCAGCCAAGGACGGGACAGAATGAACACTGAAGCTTTCTTT,CASSQGRDRMNTEAFF
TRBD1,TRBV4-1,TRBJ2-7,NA,TGCGCCAGCAGCCACGGACAGGAAAAAACCTACGAGCAGTACTTC,CASSHGQEKTYEQYF
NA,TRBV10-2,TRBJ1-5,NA,TGCGCCAGCGGGCCTGGCCGAAATAGCAATCAGCCCCAGCATTTT,CASGPGRNSNQPQHF
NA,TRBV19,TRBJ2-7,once,TGTGCCAGTAGTCCCGCGGGGGCAGATTACGAGCAGTACTTC,CASSPAGADYEQYF
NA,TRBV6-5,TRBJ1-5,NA,TGTGCCAGCAGTCACCAGAGTTCGGGGCCCCAGCATTTT,CASSHQSSGPQHF
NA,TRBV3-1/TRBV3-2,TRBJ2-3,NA,TGTGCCAGCAGCCCGCTGCCGGGGGGCCTCACAGATACGCAGTATTTT,CASSPLPGGLTDTQYF
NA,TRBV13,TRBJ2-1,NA,TGTGCCAGCAGCTTAGATTTTGCAGGGGACCCCTTGCCTCCAAGCGGCTCCTACAATGAGCAGTTCTTC,CASSLDFAGDPLPPSGSYNEQFF
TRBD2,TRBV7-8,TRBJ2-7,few,TGTGCCAGCACCCCTGGGGGGGGGACCTACGATCAGTACTTC,CASTPGGGTYDQYF
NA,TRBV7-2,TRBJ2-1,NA,TGTGCCAGCATCGGACCGGGGATCTACAATGAGCAGTTCTTC,CASIGPGIYNEQFF
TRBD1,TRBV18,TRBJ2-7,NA,TGTGCCAGCTCACCGACGACAGGGCCCTCCTACGAGCAGTACTTC,CASSPTTGPSYEQYF
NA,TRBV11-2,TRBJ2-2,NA,TGTGCCAGCAGCCCGGTACCCGGGGTGCGAAGCGGGGAGCTGTTTTTT,CASSPVPGVRSGELFF
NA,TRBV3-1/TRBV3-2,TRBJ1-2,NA,TGTGCCAGCAGCCCAGCCGACAGCTATAACTATGGCTACACCTTC,CASSPADSYNYGYTF